Below are 32 T cell receptor beta chains sequenced from a single sample in a study of T cell changes during pregnancy in multiple sclerosis. TCRdb keeps only in-frame clones here, not all; method: immunoSEQ multiplex PCR. The sample carries roughly 100,000 clones, about nine tenths recorded once. Sequenced here: peripheral blood, sampled after pregnancy. The source of these receptors is a female donor in good health, enrolled as a control in a pregnancy study.

This chain connects TRBV14 to TRBJ1-3, with D maybe TRBD1 (5 bases). This CDR3 has 17 residues. Germline V CDR1 and CDR2: SGHDN, FVKESK. Deletions cut 4 bases from V and 2 bases from J, with 18 bases between. This chain's CDR3 is CASSRRGGTFAGNTIYF. The CDR3 bases are TGTGCCAGCAGCCGCCGGGGGGGAACTTTCGCTGGAAACACCATATATTTT.

The chain recombines TRBV6-1 with TRBJ1-2; D gene uncertain. Germline CDR1 is MNHNS and CDR2 is SASEGT. The CDR3 contains 14 residues. V lost 5 bases and J 3 bases, leaving 13 bases between the germline ends. The CDR3 here is CASSPTNRDYGYTF. The DNA for the CDR3 is TGTGCCAGCAGTCCTACCAATCGGGACTATGGCTACACCTTC.

This chain links TRBV11-2 with TRBJ2-3; 13 bases are shared with TRBD2. This CDR3 is built from 15 residues. In germline, CDR1 is SGHAT, CDR2 FQNNGV. J lost 4 bases, V lost 5 bases, and 3 bases had no gene match. CDR3: CASSRTSGGPDTQYF. The CDR3 DNA follows: TGTGCCAGCAGCCGGACTAGCGGGGGCCCAGATACGCAGTATTTT. Full variable domain (rest looked up from reference TRBV11-2 and TRBJ2-3): EAGVAQSPRYKIIEKRQSVAFWCNPISGHATLYWYQQILGQGPKLLIQFQNNGVVDDSQLPKDRFSAERLKGVDSTLKIQPAKLEDSAVYLCASSRTSGGPDTQYFGPGTRLTVL.

V gene TRBV7-2 combines with J gene TRBJ1-2; D is ambiguous. V dropped 0 bases and J dropped 2 bases, with 10 bases sitting between them. The germline CDR1 and CDR2 sequences are SGHTA and FQGNSA. CDR3 length equals 15 residues. CDR3 nucleotides: TGTGCCAGCAGCTTAGCGGAGGGCTTGAACTATGGCTACACCTTC. This sequence encodes CASSLAEGLNYGYTF.

The chain uses TRBV6-5 and TRBJ1-2; D gene uncertain. This CDR3 region has 12 residues. Trimming took off 7 bases at V and 7 bases at J, with 13 bases between the two ends. Germline CDR1 is MNHEY and CDR2 is SVGAGI. The CDR3 region has the DNA TGTGCCAGCACCTCTCGGGGTTTTGGCTACACCTTC. This codes for CASTSRGFGYTF.

Remarks on this clone: The sample holds other DNA sequences that translate to the same CDR3. For the CDR3, the DNA is TGCGCCAGCAGCTTGAGGACAGGGGCAGATCAGCCCCAGCATTTT. It encodes CASSLRTGADQPQHF. The chain links TRBV5-1 to TRBJ1-5; 9 bases align to TRBD1. CDR3 length equals 15 residues. The ends lost 1 base at V and 5 bases at J; junction bases unmatched: 4. CDR1 and CDR2 from the germline V gene are SGHRS and YFSETQ.

The chain recombines TRBV29-1 with TRBJ1-1; D is uncertain. The V and J ends lost 1 base and 3 bases respectively, with 9 bases between them. CDR3 length: 13 residues. Germline CDR1 and CDR2: SQVTM and ANQGSEA. The DNA for the CDR3 is TGCAGCGTTGAAGCCCCCGGGGACACTGAAGCTTTCTTT. Translated, it gives CSVEAPGDTEAFF.

J is TRBJ2-5 and V is TRBV5-4, with D maybe TRBD2 (5 bases). The CDR3 length is 13 residues. Trimming took 3 bases from V and 4 from J, leaving 10 bases between them. CDR1 is SGHNT and CDR2 is YYREEE in the germline V gene (reference sequence). CDR3 sequence: CASSSGWGETQYF. CDR3 nucleotide sequence: TGTGCCAGCAGCTCGGGATGGGGAGAGACCCAGTACTTC. The complete variable domain, with remaining parts taken from reference TRBV5-4 and TRBJ2-5, reads ETGVTQSPTHLIKTRGQQVTLRCSSQSGHNTVSWYQQALGQGPQFIFQYYREEENGRGNFPPRFSGLQFPNYSSELNVNALELDDSALYLCASSSGWGETQYFGPGTRLLVL.

This clone was found once. This chain uses TRBV28 with TRBJ1-1; 7 nucleotides agree with TRBD1. Germline CDR1 MDHEN, CDR2 SYDVKM. Trimming at V came to 4 bases and at J to 11 bases, leaving 13 bases not matched to a gene. This CDR3 has 14 amino acids. The CDR3 loop is CASSSGTAISVAFF. The CDR3 nucleotides read TGTGCCAGCAGTTCCGGGACAGCCATTTCCGTGGCTTTCTTT.

This clone was detected only once. This chain joins TRBV5-4 and TRBJ2-2; D perhaps matches TRBD2 (5 bases). Germline CDR1 and CDR2: SGHNT and YYREEE (reference sequence). V was shortened by 1 base and J by 9 bases, with 16 bases between the two germline ends. This CDR3 comprises 15 residues. This CDR3 is CASSLTGPTGWELFF. CDR3 in DNA: TGTGCCAGCAGCTTGACCGGACCCACGGGATGGGAGCTGTTTTTT.

This clone came up once. This chain uses TRBV6-6 with TRBJ2-6, with a weak D call TRBD2 (6 bases). The CDR3 totals 15 residues. The germline CDR1 and CDR2 sequences are MNHNY and SVGAGI (reference sequence). The V end was cut by 5 bases, the J end by 4 bases, with 12 bases between. CDR3: CASSRARGGANVLTF. The CDR3 coding sequence is TGTGCCAGCAGTAGGGCCCGGGGGGGGGCCAACGTCCTGACTTTC.

This rearrangement joins TRBV28 to TRBJ2-3; TRBD1 matches at 9 bases. This CDR3 comprises 17 residues. Unmatched junction bases numbered 10, after V lost 4 bases and J lost 2 bases. In germline, CDR1 is MDHEN, CDR2 SYDVKM. The CDR3 coding sequence is TGTGCCAGCAGTTCACAGGGGGCGGGGTGGCTCACAGATACGCAGTATTTT. Its translation: CASSSQGAGWLTDTQYF.

The chain has TRBV29-1 and TRBJ1-2; tentative D call: TRBD1 (6 bases). This CDR3 contains 12 residues. Germline-derived CDR1 and CDR2 are SQVTM and ANQGSEA. Trimming removed 3 bases from V and 4 bases from J, with 9 bases in between. The CDR3 coding sequence is TGCAGCGTTGATGCGACAGGCTATGGCTACACCTTC. The encoded protein is CSVDATGYGYTF.

The rearrangement links TRBV7-2 to TRBJ2-7; the D is unclear. The CDR3 extends over 15 amino acids. Germline lookup yields CDR1 SGHTA and CDR2 FQGNSA. Trimming took off 5 bases at V and 3 bases at J, with 17 bases between the two ends. This CDR3 reads CASSAIVGSFYEQYF. Here the CDR3 DNA reads TGTGCCAGCAGCGCCATAGTCGGTAGCTTCTACGAGCAGTACTTC.

The rearrangement links TRBV27 to TRBJ2-7, with D unclear. Germline V gene lookup returns CDR1 MNHEY and CDR2 SMNVEV (reference sequence). The CDR3 consists of 14 residues. V gave up 0 bases and J gave up 2 bases, with 8 bases separating them. Here the CDR3 reads CASSLSGKAYEQYF. The CDR3 DNA reads as TGTGCCAGCAGTTTATCGGGCAAAGCCTACGAGCAGTACTTC.

This chain connects TRBV19 to TRBJ1-1; D not certain. The CDR3 consists of 15 residues. Trimming removed 5 bases at V and 3 bases at J, with 16 bases between. Germline V gene sequence: CDR1 LNHDA, CDR2 SQIVND (reference sequence). CDR3 in amino acids: CASSFKVRKDTEAFF. DNA of the CDR3: TGTGCCAGTAGTTTCAAGGTCAGGAAGGACACTGAAGCTTTCTTT.

The chain uses TRBV7-2 and TRBJ1-1, with D possibly being TRBD1 (6 bases). The germline V and J ends were trimmed by 8 bases and 1 base, with 14 bases remaining between them. This CDR3 contains 14 residues. Germline CDR1 reads SGHTA; CDR2 reads FQGNSA. DNA of the CDR3: TGTGCCAGCGGTCACTTGGACAGGAACACTGAAGCTTTCTTT. Protein: CASGHLDRNTEAFF.

The V and J genes are TRBV4-3 and TRBJ1-3; D call uncertain. Per the germline V gene, CDR1 is LGHNA and CDR2 is YSLEER. The CDR3 is made up of 14 amino acids. The V end lost 7 bases, the J end lost 1 base, and 11 bases lay between the germline ends. The chain's CDR3 is CASKVALSGNTIYF. CDR3 nucleotide sequence: TGCGCCAGCAAGGTAGCGTTGTCTGGAAACACCATATATTTT.

The chain links TRBV9 to TRBJ2-7, with 7 bases that match TRBD1. Germline lookup yields CDR1 SGDLS and CDR2 YYNGEE. Trimming at V came to 0 bases and at J to 3 bases, leaving 3 bases not matched to a gene. CDR3 length equals 14 residues. The CDR3 reads CASSVATGRYEQYF. The DNA for the CDR3 is TGTGCCAGCAGCGTAGCGACAGGGCGCTACGAGCAGTACTTC.

The V gene is TRBV6-5, the J gene TRBJ2-1; D gene ambiguous. The CDR3 loop spans 15 amino acids. Germline loops: CDR1 MNHEY, CDR2 SVGAGI. Trimming pared 0 bases from V and 3 bases from J, leaving 9 bases between. CDR3 residues: CASSYSKAGYNEQFF. CDR3 bases: TGTGCCAGCAGTTACTCGAAGGCAGGCTACAATGAGCAGTTCTTC.

The V and J genes are TRBV5-5 and TRBJ2-7, with D unresolved. The ends were cut back, 2 bases at V and 0 bases at J, with 6 bases in the middle. Per germline, CDR1 SGHKS and CDR2 YYEKEE (reference sequence). The CDR3 loop spans 13 amino acids. CDR3 protein: CASSFSYSYEQYF. The CDR3 nucleotides are TGTGCCAGCAGCTTCTCCTACTCCTACGAGCAGTACTTC.

This rearrangement joins TRBV7-2 to TRBJ2-5, with a possible D match to TRBD2 (5 bases). The CDR3 covers 15 residues. The germline gives CDR1 SGHTA, CDR2 FQGNSA. V was pared by 0 bases and J by 4 bases, with 12 bases between. The CDR3 sequence: CASSLASGVGETQYF. CDR3 sequence (DNA): TGTGCCAGCAGCTTAGCGAGCGGAGTGGGAGAGACCCAGTACTTC.

The chain is built from TRBV4-3 and TRBJ1-6, with D possibly matching TRBD1 (5 bases). The CDR3 length is 15 residues. Germline CDR1 is LGHNA and CDR2 is YSLEER. The V end was cut by 2 bases, the J end by 7 bases, with 12 bases between. CDR3 nucleotide sequence: TGCGCCAGCAGCCAATGGCGAAACAGGAATTCACCCCTCCACTTT. Its translation is CASSQWRNRNSPLHF.

The rearrangement joins TRBV15 to TRBJ2-4; tentatively, D is TRBD2 (5 bases). V was clipped by 4 bases and J by 2 bases, with 15 bases between them. Germline CDR1 reads LNHNV; CDR2 reads YYDKDF (reference sequence). The CDR3 length is 16 residues. The CDR3 sequence is CATSNEGAGSKNIQYF. The CDR3 nucleotides are TGTGCCACCAGCAACGAGGGCGCTGGATCCAAAAACATTCAGTACTTC.

This chain uses TRBV28 with TRBJ1-3; D is possibly TRBD1 (5 bases). V lost 6 bases and J lost 7, with 16 bases in between. This CDR3 contains 14 residues. Germline lookup yields CDR1 MDHEN and CDR2 SYDVKM. The CDR3 DNA reads TGTGCCAGCAGCCAGACAGTGTTGCGGAACACCATATATTTT. Protein: CASSQTVLRNTIYF.

The V and J genes are TRBV4-3 and TRBJ1-6, with D perhaps matching TRBD1 (5 bases). Germline V lookup: CDR1 LGHNA, CDR2 YSLEER. The CDR3 length is 16 residues. Between the trimmed V and J ends, which lost 4 bases and 4 bases, there was a span of 14 bases. In DNA, the CDR3 is TGCGCCAGCAGCCCAGGGCTCAGCACATATAATTCACCCCTCCACTTT. Its protein product is CASSPGLSTYNSPLHF.

V usage is TRBV18 and J usage is TRBJ1-4; tentative D call: TRBD1 (5 bases). The CDR3 extends over 13 amino acids. With 4 bases removed from V and 5 bases from J, the gap between germline ends came to 8 bases. Germline lookup yields CDR1 KGHSH and CDR2 LQKENI. The CDR3 DNA follows: TGTGCCAGCTCACGGGGCAACAATGAAAAACTGTTTTTT. Translated: CASSRGNNEKLFF.

The rearrangement links TRBV25-1 to TRBJ2-5; TRBD1 matches 12 bases. TRBJ2-7 explains the end of the DNA better; the J call may be wrong. The CDR3 is 14 amino acids. Germline CDR1 and CDR2: MGHDK and SYGVNS. DNA of the CDR3: TGTGCCAGCAGGAGGGACAGGGGGCAATACGAGCAGTACTTC. Protein: CASRRDRGQYEQYF.

V gene TRBV5-1 combines with J gene TRBJ1-2; the match to TRBD1 covers 7 bases. V lost 3 bases and J lost 0; bases outside the gene matches: 5. CDR1 and CDR2 (germline): SGHRS, YFSETQ. CDR3 length equals 15 residues. In DNA, the CDR3 is TGCGCCAGCAGCTCATTGACAGGGCCTAACTATGGCTACACCTTC. Encoded protein: CASSSLTGPNYGYTF.

The chain joins TRBV7-2 to TRBJ1-4; D remains ambiguous. V gave up 1 base and J gave up 3 bases, with 9 bases separating them. Germline CDR1 and CDR2: SGHTA and FQGNSA. The CDR3 loop spans 15 amino acids. In nucleotides, the CDR3 is TGTGCCAGCAGCTTAGTGCGGGCTGCTAATGAAAAACTGTTTTTT. Encoded protein: CASSLVRAANEKLFF.

This chain links TRBV5-1 with TRBJ1-1; D unclear. Germline CDR1 reads SGHRS; CDR2 reads YFSETQ. V was cut by 4 bases and J by 7 bases, with 17 bases left in between. CDR3 length: 14 residues. The CDR3 sequence is CASSERAGGFEAFF. CDR3 DNA sequence: TGCGCCAGCAGCGAAAGGGCCGGCGGGTTTGAAGCTTTCTTT.

CDR3 sequence: CASTETTGNTIYF. The CDR3 region has the DNA TGTGCCAGCACGGAGACCACTGGAAACACCATATATTTT. This sequence joins TRBV9 and TRBJ1-3; D gene uncertain. V was trimmed by 6 bases and J by 2 bases, leaving 9 bases between them. CDR3 length: 13 amino acids. Germline CDR1 SGDLS, CDR2 YYNGEE.